The source of this TCR beta chain is a study of T-cell memory formation after mild COVID-19. TCRdb passed the 5' RACE reads through MiXCR, listing each CDR3 protein once. This sample has hundreds of thousands of distinct CDR3 sequences, with over 15% found just once. The ends lost 3 bases at V and 4 bases at J; junction bases unmatched: 5. Germline lookup yields CDR1 LNHNV and CDR2 YYDKDF (reference sequence). This CDR3 is 15 amino acids long. The rearrangement uses TRBV15 and TRBJ1-2; 10 bases fit TRBD1. The receptor was isolated from a man aged 18 to 29 who had mild COVID-19 (a few samples of this study predate the infection). Cell type and time point are not known. The sequenced material came from PBMCs or a T cell subset sorted from them (not recorded which). The CDR3 here is CATSRDRGSGYGYTF. The CDR3 DNA is TGTGCCACCAGCAGGGACAGGGGGTCTGGCTATGGCTACACCTTC.